What follows are 17 T cell receptor beta chains derived from one specimen sequenced in a study of PD-1 blockade in mismatch repair-deficient tumors. The protocol was immunoSEQ multiplex PCR, while the TCRdb copy is restricted to in-frame clones and leaves out a portion. The sample lists 75,000 to 80,000 clones; about 82% were seen once. Material: peripheral blood, obtained 44 weeks after starting pembrolizumab. All receptors come from an adult with mismatch repair-deficient cancer.

This sequence joins TRBV16 and TRBJ1-1; D unresolved. Trimming removed 0 bases at V and 4 bases at J, with 6 bases between. The CDR3 runs to 13 residues. Per germline, CDR1 KGHSY and CDR2 FQNENV. In DNA, the CDR3 is TGTGCCAGCAGCCAATCTAGAGTCACTGAAGCTTTCTTT. It specifies CASSQSRVTEAFF.

This sequence joins TRBV5-6 and TRBJ1-2, with D uncertain. The CDR3 sequence is 13 residues long. Trimming shortened V by 7 bases and J by 2 bases, and 12 bases separated the two germline ends. Per germline, CDR1 SGHDT and CDR2 YYEEEE. The CDR3 nucleotides are TGTGCCAGCCGTTACGGGCAGAACTATGGCTACACCTTC. Amino acids: CASRYGQNYGYTF.

The rearrangement joins TRBV27 to TRBJ2-7, with D tentatively TRBD1 (6 bases). Trimming shortened V by 0 bases and J by 0 bases, and 15 bases separated the two germline ends. This CDR3 has 17 residues. Per the germline V gene, CDR1 is MNHEY and CDR2 is SMNVEV (reference sequence). CDR3 nucleotides: TGTGCCAGCAGTTTATCGAAAGGGGGAGTGAGCTCCTACGAGCAGTACTTC. It is translated as CASSLSKGGVSSYEQYF.

The chain uses TRBV5-4 and TRBJ2-3; possible D gene TRBD2, 5 bases. Germline loops: CDR1 SGHNT, CDR2 YYREEE (reference sequence). The CDR3 consists of 16 residues. V dropped 2 bases and J dropped 0 bases, with 13 bases sitting between them. The CDR3 spells CASSFGGGTSTDTQYF. CDR3 DNA: TGTGCCAGCAGCTTTGGCGGAGGTACTAGCACAGATACGCAGTATTTT.

The J gene is TRBJ2-1, the V gene TRBV7-2; the match to TRBD2 covers 9 bases. Germline CDR1 and CDR2: SGHTA and FQGNSA. Germline trimming cut 5 bases from V and 0 bases from J; bases unmatched to any gene: 2. This CDR3 has 15 amino acids. CDR3: CASSETSGSYNEQFF. The DNA of the CDR3 is TGTGCCAGCAGCGAGACTAGCGGCTCCTACAATGAGCAGTTCTTC.

V is TRBV11-2 and J is TRBJ2-2, with unresolved D. Germline V lookup: CDR1 SGHAT, CDR2 FQNNGV. V was cut by 5 bases and J by 5 bases, with 15 bases left in between. The CDR3 totals 15 residues. The CDR3 nucleotides are TGTGCCAGCAGCCCCCTGGGGATAGGAACCGGGGAGCTGTTTTTT. The encoded protein is CASSPLGIGTGELFF.

The V gene is TRBV7-3, the J gene TRBJ2-2, with a tentative D call TRBD2 (6 bases). This CDR3 is built from 13 residues. In germline, CDR1 is SGHTA, CDR2 FQGTGA. V lost 6 bases, J lost 5 bases, and 10 bases lay in between. The CDR3 loop is CASREGPTGELFF. The CDR3 DNA reads as TGTGCCAGCAGGGAGGGCCCTACCGGGGAGCTGTTTTTT.

The rearrangement links TRBV18 to TRBJ1-1; D not certain. The CDR3 covers 15 residues. V was trimmed by 4 bases and J by 5 bases, leaving 17 bases between them. Germline values: CDR1 KGHSH, CDR2 LQKENI. The CDR3 bases are TGTGCCAGCTCACAATCAAAGGGTGTGGGGACTGAAGCTTTCTTT. Translated, it gives CASSQSKGVGTEAFF. Drawing the rest from reference TRBV18 and TRBJ1-1, the complete variable domain is NAGVMQNPRHLVRRRGQEARLRCSPMKGHSHVYWYRQLPEEGLKFMVYLQKENIIDESGMPKERFSAEFPKEGPSILRIQQVVRGDSAAYFCASSQSKGVGTEAFFGQGTRLTVV.

The chain combines TRBV19 with TRBJ1-1; perhaps TRBD1 as D (5 bases). This CDR3 spans 11 amino acids. CDR1 is LNHDA, CDR2 SQIVND, per germline (reference sequence). V lost 8 bases and J lost 6, with 10 bases in between. The CDR3 bases are TGTGCCAGTTGCGTGGGACCTGAAGCTTTCTTT. Translating it yields CASCVGPEAFF.

The rearrangement uses TRBV19 and TRBJ2-3; 11 bases map to TRBD2. This CDR3 has 17 amino acids. Germline CDR1 reads LNHDA; CDR2 reads SQIVND (reference sequence). V was pared by 4 bases and J by 7 bases, with 13 bases of the junction left unmatched. CDR3 residues: CASSTRLAGGAMNTQYF. The CDR3 nucleotides read TGTGCCAGTAGTACCCGGCTAGCGGGAGGAGCTATGAATACGCAGTATTTT.

The chain combines TRBV29-1 with TRBJ2-6, with D possibly matching TRBD1 (6 bases). The V gene's germline CDR1 is SQVTM and CDR2 ANQGSEA. There are 12 residues in the CDR3. V was shortened by 6 bases and J by 10 bases, with 13 bases between the two germline ends. CDR3 sequence reads: CSVIQGSNVLTF. CDR3 nucleotide sequence: TGCAGCGTAATACAGGGTTCAAACGTCCTGACTTTC.

The chain recombines TRBV5-1 with TRBJ1-1; no firm D call. V lost 0 bases and J 1 base, leaving 7 bases between the germline ends. Germline lookup yields CDR1 SGHRS and CDR2 YFSETQ. The CDR3 sequence is 14 residues long. CDR3 DNA: TGCGCCAGCAGCTTGGCCGCAGGGAACACTGAAGCTTTCTTT. This gives the protein CASSLAAGNTEAFF.

The chain has TRBV7-2 and TRBJ2-6; D call uncertain. Germline values: CDR1 SGHTA, CDR2 FQGNSA. This CDR3 spans 17 amino acids. Trimming left V 2 bases short and J 0 bases short, with 11 bases between. The CDR3, as DNA: TGTGCCAGCAGCTTACAGCTAACCTCCTCTGGGGCCAACGTCCTGACTTTC. Translated: CASSLQLTSSGANVLTF.

This clone came up once. The gene calls are TRBV9 and TRBJ2-1; 10 bases are shared with TRBD2. J gave up 6 bases and V 2 bases, and 5 bases lay outside the gene matches. The CDR3 has 15 residues. CDR1 and CDR2 (germline): SGDLS, YYNGEE. CDR3 in amino acids: CASSVLAGALNEQFF. The CDR3 region has the DNA TGTGCCAGCAGCGTCCTAGCGGGAGCCCTCAATGAGCAGTTCTTC.

The chain carries TRBV6-1 and TRBJ2-7, with no clear D. The CDR3 runs to 14 residues. V lost 3 bases to trimming and J lost 1 base, with 10 bases between them. Germline CDR1 reads MNHNS; CDR2 reads SASEGT. DNA of the CDR3: TGTGCCAGCAGTGACGCGCCGCTTTCCTACGAGCAGTACTTC. Encoded protein: CASSDAPLSYEQYF.

This chain joins TRBV11-3 and TRBJ1-1; possibly TRBD1 for D (5 bases). The V gene's germline CDR1 is SGHNT and CDR2 YENEEA. V dropped 3 bases and J dropped 5 bases, with 13 bases sitting between them. The CDR3 sequence is 14 residues long. CDR3 coding DNA: TGTGCCAGCAGCTTGTTTTCTAGGGGTACTGAAGCTTTCTTT. It is translated as CASSLFSRGTEAFF.

J is TRBJ1-2 and V is TRBV28; a weak D match, TRBD1 (6 bases). Trimming cost V 4 bases and J 8 bases, with 20 bases left between them. Germline lookup yields CDR1 MDHEN and CDR2 SYDVKM. There are 15 residues in the CDR3. The CDR3 DNA sequence: TGTGCCAGCAGTTCCGCCGGGACAAAGAGTTGGGGCTACACCTTC. It encodes CASSSAGTKSWGYTF.